The sequence of this T cell receptor beta chain was determined in a study of OX40 agonist ivuxolimab in advanced cancers. Study-wide background: Patients were dosed with the agonistic anti-OX40 (CD134) antibody ivuxolimab.

Profiled with immunoSEQ multiplex PCR; TCRdb holds only in-frame clones, not every one. The data hold tens of thousands of clones, with approximately 81% observed a single time. The germline V gene encodes CDR1 MNHEY and CDR2 SMNVEV (reference sequence). The CDR3 loop spans 14 amino acids. After removal of 7 bases from V and 8 bases from J, the junction contained 7 bases not matched to a gene. The source was CD4+ or CD8+ T cells sorted from blood, collected in a trial of the OX40 agonist ivuxolimab. The sequence was collected from an adult with an advanced solid tumor such as melanoma, head and neck, liver or kidney cancer. The chain uses TRBV27 and TRBJ2-2, with TRBD2 matching 10 bases. For the CDR3, the DNA is TGTGCCAGCAACAAGCGGGGGGGGTCGGGGGAGCTGTTTTTT. It encodes CASNKRGGSGELFF.